A selection of T cell receptor beta chains follows, all from one sample in a study of T cells in Graves' hyperthyroidism and ophthalmopathy. TCRdb reanalysed the multiplex PCR reads using MiXCR and keeps one entry per CDR3 protein. The data contain 450,000 to 700,000 distinct CDR3 sequences, 46% of them seen just once; the ten biggest clones take up roughly 19%. The sequenced material came from peripheral blood or thyroid tissue (not recorded which). The receptors shown here come from an adult woman with Graves' disease, either hyperthyroidism or ophthalmopathy (not recorded which). The CDR3 runs from the conserved cysteine through the conserved F or W. The D gene is left open where the match is weak. Clone size is given for some rows only: seen once, a few or many times, or a class if the clone is expanded.

v_call	d_call	j_call	clone_size	cdr3_nt	cdr3_aa
TRBV20-1	.	TRBJ1-5	.	TGCAGTGCTAAGGCCATCACGATAGAGACCCAGCATTTT	CSAKAITIETQHF
TRBV27	TRBD1	TRBJ1-4	many	TGTGCCAGCAGTTCTAGGGGACAGAGTAATGAAAAACTGTTTTTT	CASSSRGQSNEKLFF
TRBV7-3	TRBD1	TRBJ1-5	.	TGTGCCAGCAGCCGATCGGCAGGGGGCCGTCAGCCCCAGCATTTT	CASSRSAGGRQPQHF
TRBV25-1	TRBD1	TRBJ2-7	.	TGTGCCAGCAGTCCTCGGGGACAGGGGCCAGAGCAGTACTTC	CASSPRGQGPEQYF
TRBV29-1	.	TRBJ1-1	.	TGCAGCTTGGCCGGGGGTGTGGGTGAAGCTTTCTTT	CSLAGGVGEAFF
TRBV10-3	.	TRBJ1-2	.	TGTGCCATCAGTGGCCAAGTTGGGGTTAATGGCTACACCTTC	CAISGQVGVNGYTF
TRBV4-1	TRBD1	TRBJ1-5	many	TGCGCCAGCAGCCAACCGACAGGGGGAAGCAATCAGCCCCAGCATTTT	CASSQPTGGSNQPQHF
TRBV4-1	.	TRBJ2-5	.	TGCGCCAGCAGCCCCTACAAGAGGGGAGAGACCCAGTACTTC	CASSPYKRGETQYF
TRBV3-1	.	TRBJ1-5	many	TGTGCCAGCAGCCTGGTGGATGGACAGCCCCAGCATTTT	CASSLVDGQPQHF
TRBV5-1	.	TRBJ2-7	many	TGCGCCAGCAGCAACCAGGGGTCCTACGAGCAGTACTTC	CASSNQGSYEQYF
TRBV30	.	TRBJ1-5	few	TGTGCCTGGAGCCTGGACGGACTAGGGCAGCCCCAGCATTTT	CAWSLDGLGQPQHF
TRBV7-2	.	TRBJ1-5	.	TGTGCCAGCAGCTGGCGACTAGCCGGGGAGCCCCAGCATTTT	CASSWRLAGEPQHF
TRBV7-9	TRBD1	TRBJ2-7	.	TGTGCCAGCAGCGAAGGGACAGACGAGCAGTACTTC	CASSEGTDEQYF
TRBV2	.	TRBJ2-5	.	TGTGCCAGCGCCGCCCAGGGTACCGACGGGACCCAGTACTTC	CASAAQGTDGTQYF
TRBV5-5	.	TRBJ2-7	many	TGTGCCAGCAGCCCCCCGGTTGGGGGACTCTACGAGCAGTACTTC	CASSPPVGGLYEQYF
TRBV29-1	.	TRBJ1-2	.	TGCAGTTTGGGAGTCGGTGGCTACACCTTC	CSLGVGGYTF
TRBV5-1	.	TRBJ2-2	many	TGCGCCAGCAGCTTGCCGAGAGGGGGGAACACCGGGGAGCTGTTTTTT	CASSLPRGGNTGELFF
TRBV20-1	.	TRBJ2-5	many	TGCAGTGCTAGGTTAGCTGAGGAGACCCAGTACTTC	CSARLAEETQYF
TRBV7-8	TRBD1	TRBJ1-1	.	TGTGCCAGCAGCTTTAACAGGGGAGGGTTCACTGAAGCTTTCTTT	CASSFNRGGFTEAFF
TRBV15	.	TRBJ2-7	.	TGTGCCACCAGCAGAGATGTACAGACGAGCGAGCAGTACTTC	CATSRDVQTSEQYF